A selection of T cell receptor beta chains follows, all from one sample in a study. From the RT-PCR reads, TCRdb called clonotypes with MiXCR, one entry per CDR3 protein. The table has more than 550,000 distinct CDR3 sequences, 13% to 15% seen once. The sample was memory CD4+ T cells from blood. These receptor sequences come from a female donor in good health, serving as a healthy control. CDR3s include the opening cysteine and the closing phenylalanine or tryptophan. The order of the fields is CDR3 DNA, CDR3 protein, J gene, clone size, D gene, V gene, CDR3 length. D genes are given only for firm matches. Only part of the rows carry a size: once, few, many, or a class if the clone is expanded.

CDR3 DNA: TGTGCCAGCAGTTTAAGTAGCGGGAAGGTCGGGGAGCTGTTTTTT
CDR3 protein: CASSLSSGKVGELFF
J gene: TRBJ2-2
clone size: few
D gene: TRBD2
V gene: TRBV27
CDR3 length: 15

CDR3 DNA: TGTGCCACCGAGGGTATGTCAAGCTCCTACGAGCAGTACTTC
CDR3 protein: CATEGMSSSYEQYF
J gene: TRBJ2-7
clone size: many
D gene: -
V gene: TRBV10-3
CDR3 length: 14

CDR3 DNA: TGTGCCATCAGTGAGTCGAGTGGGGTGGTCAATGAGCAGTTCTTC
CDR3 protein: CAISESSGVVNEQFF
J gene: TRBJ2-1
clone size: many
D gene: -
V gene: TRBV10-3
CDR3 length: 15

CDR3 DNA: TGTGCCATCAGCCCCCCGGGGGGGTCGTTCGAGCAGTACTTC
CDR3 protein: CAISPPGGSFEQYF
J gene: TRBJ2-7
clone size: few
D gene: TRBD2
V gene: TRBV10-3
CDR3 length: 14

CDR3 DNA: TGTGCCAGCAGCTTAGAGGGGGCAGGTGAAAGGCTCCAGTACTTC
CDR3 protein: CASSLEGAGERLQYF
J gene: TRBJ2-5
clone size: few
D gene: TRBD1
V gene: TRBV7-3
CDR3 length: 15

CDR3 DNA: TGTGCCAGCAGTTTTGGCGGGAGCTCAGATACGCAGTATTTT
CDR3 protein: CASSFGGSSDTQYF
J gene: TRBJ2-3
clone size: many
D gene: TRBD2
V gene: TRBV12-3/TRBV12-4
CDR3 length: 14

CDR3 DNA: TGCGCCAGCAGCTTTGCGACAGGTCAAGAGACCCAGTACTTC
CDR3 protein: CASSFATGQETQYF
J gene: TRBJ2-5
clone size: few
D gene: -
V gene: TRBV5-1
CDR3 length: 14

CDR3 DNA: TGTGCCAGCAGTCGTATCGGCGGGGACCCCTACGAGCAGTACTTC
CDR3 protein: CASSRIGGDPYEQYF
J gene: TRBJ2-7
clone size: many
D gene: -
V gene: TRBV12-3/TRBV12-4
CDR3 length: 15

CDR3 DNA: TGCAGTGCTCCCCGACTAGCGGGAGGGCAGGATGAGCAGTTCTTC
CDR3 protein: CSAPRLAGGQDEQFF
J gene: TRBJ2-1
clone size: few
D gene: TRBD2
V gene: TRBV20-1
CDR3 length: 15

CDR3 DNA: TGTGCCAGCAGCGGACGGACAGCCACTAATGAAAAACTGTTTTTT
CDR3 protein: CASSGRTATNEKLFF
J gene: TRBJ1-4
clone size: many
D gene: -
V gene: TRBV5-5
CDR3 length: 15

CDR3 DNA: TGTGCCAGCGGGGCAGGACCCTACGAGCAGTACTTC
CDR3 protein: CASGAGPYEQYF
J gene: TRBJ2-7
clone size: few
D gene: -
V gene: TRBV6-5
CDR3 length: 12

CDR3 DNA: TGTGCCAGCAGCTCCCCCAACGGGGGGGCGGAGACCCAGTACTTC
CDR3 protein: CASSSPNGGAETQYF
J gene: TRBJ2-5
clone size: -
D gene: TRBD2
V gene: TRBV27
CDR3 length: 15

CDR3 DNA: TGCAGTGCTATTCGAGACCGAGGCTACTATGGCTACACCTTC
CDR3 protein: CSAIRDRGYYGYTF
J gene: TRBJ1-2
clone size: many
D gene: -
V gene: TRBV20-1
CDR3 length: 14

CDR3 DNA: TGTGCCAGCAGAACCCCACTAGCGGGCTCCTACGAGCAGTACTTC
CDR3 protein: CASRTPLAGSYEQYF
J gene: TRBJ2-7
clone size: -
D gene: TRBD2
V gene: TRBV6-6
CDR3 length: 15

CDR3 DNA: TGCGCCAGCAGCCAGGGGACAGTCAGCACAGATACGCAGTATTTT
CDR3 protein: CASSQGTVSTDTQYF
J gene: TRBJ2-3
clone size: many
D gene: TRBD1
V gene: TRBV4-3
CDR3 length: 15

CDR3 DNA: TGTGCCAGCAGCCTCGGACTAGCGGGGCCTTACTTC
CDR3 protein: CASSLGLAGPYF
J gene: TRBJ2-7
clone size: -
D gene: TRBD2
V gene: TRBV7-2
CDR3 length: 12

CDR3 DNA: TGCGCCAGTCGGACAGATAGCAATCAGCCCCAGCATTTT
CDR3 protein: CASRTDSNQPQHF
J gene: TRBJ1-5
clone size: many
D gene: -
V gene: TRBV12-3/TRBV12-4
CDR3 length: 13

CDR3 DNA: TGTGCCAGCAGAGGGCCGGGACATCTTAATGAAAAACTGTTTTTT
CDR3 protein: CASRGPGHLNEKLFF
J gene: TRBJ1-4
clone size: few
D gene: -
V gene: TRBV25-1
CDR3 length: 15

CDR3 DNA: TGCGCCAGCAGCCAAGATCTTAAGGGGGATCCATCAGATACGCAGTATTTT
CDR3 protein: CASSQDLKGDPSDTQYF
J gene: TRBJ2-3
clone size: many
D gene: -
V gene: TRBV4-3
CDR3 length: 17

CDR3 DNA: TGTGCCAGCAGCCGAGGTTCGGAGACCCAGTACTTC
CDR3 protein: CASSRGSETQYF
J gene: TRBJ2-5
clone size: many
D gene: -
V gene: TRBV12-3/TRBV12-4
CDR3 length: 12

CDR3 DNA: TGCAGTAAATGGCAGGGCACTGAAGCTTTCTTT
CDR3 protein: CSKWQGTEAFF
J gene: TRBJ1-1
clone size: -
D gene: -
V gene: TRBV29-1
CDR3 length: 11

CDR3 DNA: TGCGCCAGCAGCTGGACGTCACACACGGAAGATACGCAGTATTTT
CDR3 protein: CASSWTSHTEDTQYF
J gene: TRBJ2-3
clone size: many
D gene: -
V gene: TRBV5-1
CDR3 length: 15

CDR3 DNA: TGTGCCAGCACCTCGACAGGGACCACCGGGGAGCTGTTTTTT
CDR3 protein: CASTSTGTTGELFF
J gene: TRBJ2-2
clone size: many
D gene: TRBD1
V gene: TRBV6-5
CDR3 length: 14

CDR3 DNA: TGTGCCAGCAGTACGATGGTAGACATCGGTGAAAAACTGTTTTTT
CDR3 protein: CASSTMVDIGEKLFF
J gene: TRBJ1-4
clone size: few
D gene: -
V gene: TRBV6-5
CDR3 length: 15

CDR3 DNA: TGTGCCAGCAGCTCCCTAGCGGGAGGTATATACGAGCAGTACTTC
CDR3 protein: CASSSLAGGIYEQYF
J gene: TRBJ2-7
clone size: few
D gene: TRBD2
V gene: TRBV7-2
CDR3 length: 15

CDR3 DNA: TGTGCCAGCAGTGGGCAGAGCGTCGGAAAAGAGACCCAGTACTTC
CDR3 protein: CASSGQSVGKETQYF
J gene: TRBJ2-5
clone size: many
D gene: -
V gene: TRBV6-6
CDR3 length: 15

CDR3 DNA: TGTGCCAGCAGCTTCACCGGACTAGCAGTAGAGACCCAGTACTTC
CDR3 protein: CASSFTGLAVETQYF
J gene: TRBJ2-5
clone size: many
D gene: TRBD2
V gene: TRBV5-5
CDR3 length: 15

CDR3 DNA: TGTGCCAGCAGCCAAGATGTTGAAAAACTGTTTTTT
CDR3 protein: CASSQDVEKLFF
J gene: TRBJ1-4
clone size: -
D gene: -
V gene: TRBV3-1
CDR3 length: 12

CDR3 DNA: TGCAGTGCTTCCCCACTAGCGGGGTTCTACGAGCAGTACTTC
CDR3 protein: CSASPLAGFYEQYF
J gene: TRBJ2-7
clone size: -
D gene: TRBD2
V gene: TRBV20-1
CDR3 length: 14

CDR3 DNA: TGTGCCAGCAGCCAGGGGCAGGGGACGAATCAGCCCCAGCATTTT
CDR3 protein: CASSQGQGTNQPQHF
J gene: TRBJ1-5
clone size: many
D gene: -
V gene: TRBV3-1
CDR3 length: 15

CDR3 DNA: TGCGCCAGCAGCCTACGGGGGATTTATTCAGATACGCAGTATTTT
CDR3 protein: CASSLRGIYSDTQYF
J gene: TRBJ2-3
clone size: few
D gene: -
V gene: TRBV5-1
CDR3 length: 15

CDR3 DNA: TGTGCCAGCAGTTACGGCCCCCTCTCCTACAATGAGCAGTTCTTC
CDR3 protein: CASSYGPLSYNEQFF
J gene: TRBJ2-1
clone size: many
D gene: -
V gene: TRBV6-5
CDR3 length: 15

CDR3 DNA: TGTGCCAGCAGCCTAGCCTGGGAATCTGAAGCTTTCTTT
CDR3 protein: CASSLAWESEAFF
J gene: TRBJ1-1
clone size: few
D gene: -
V gene: TRBV11-2
CDR3 length: 13

CDR3 DNA: TGTGCCACCAGTGATTTTAGGGGCTCTGAAGCTTTCTTT
CDR3 protein: CATSDFRGSEAFF
J gene: TRBJ1-1
clone size: few
D gene: -
V gene: TRBV24-1
CDR3 length: 13

CDR3 DNA: TGTGCCAGCAGTTTAGGACTGAGTATTGGAAACACCATATATTTT
CDR3 protein: CASSLGLSIGNTIYF
J gene: TRBJ1-3
clone size: -
D gene: -
V gene: TRBV12-3/TRBV12-4
CDR3 length: 15

CDR3 DNA: TGTGCCAGCAGCCTGAATAACTGGGCAAGGGGCTACGAGCAGTACTTC
CDR3 protein: CASSLNNWARGYEQYF
J gene: TRBJ2-7
clone size: -
D gene: -
V gene: TRBV3-1
CDR3 length: 16

CDR3 DNA: TGTGCCAGCAGCTCCCACGATCGGGGGGGGCAGTACTTC
CDR3 protein: CASSSHDRGGQYF
J gene: TRBJ2-7
clone size: -
D gene: TRBD2
V gene: TRBV7-9
CDR3 length: 13

CDR3 DNA: TGTGCCAGCAGCTGGGGGGCTAGCTCCTACAATGAGCAGTTCTTC
CDR3 protein: CASSWGASSYNEQFF
J gene: TRBJ2-1
clone size: many
D gene: -
V gene: TRBV7-2
CDR3 length: 15

CDR3 DNA: TGTGCCAGCTCGACCCCGGGACAGGGGGCGATAGGTGGCTACACCTTC
CDR3 protein: CASSTPGQGAIGGYTF
J gene: TRBJ1-2
clone size: few
D gene: TRBD1
V gene: TRBV28
CDR3 length: 16

CDR3 DNA: TGTGCCAGCAAGGGACAGGGGGCCTCCGGGGAGCTGTTTTTT
CDR3 protein: CASKGQGASGELFF
J gene: TRBJ2-2
clone size: few
D gene: TRBD1
V gene: TRBV6-4
CDR3 length: 14

CDR3 DNA: TGTGCCAGCAGTTTTTCCGGGACAGGGTTCCACGAGCAGTACTTC
CDR3 protein: CASSFSGTGFHEQYF
J gene: TRBJ2-7
clone size: few
D gene: TRBD1
V gene: TRBV12-3/TRBV12-4
CDR3 length: 15

CDR3 DNA: TGCAGTGCTAGAGATGGGTCGGGTAGCGGGGGGGCCATTAGTGAGCAGTTCTTC
CDR3 protein: CSARDGSGSGGAISEQFF
J gene: TRBJ2-1
clone size: few
D gene: TRBD2
V gene: TRBV20-1
CDR3 length: 18

CDR3 DNA: TGCAGCGCTAGGGTGCCATTGGCGGACACCATATATTTT
CDR3 protein: CSARVPLADTIYF
J gene: TRBJ1-3
clone size: -
D gene: -
V gene: TRBV20-1
CDR3 length: 13

CDR3 DNA: TGTGCCAGCAGCGCAACTAGCGGGGCTAGCACAGATACGCAGTATTTT
CDR3 protein: CASSATSGASTDTQYF
J gene: TRBJ2-3
clone size: -
D gene: TRBD2
V gene: TRBV7-2
CDR3 length: 16

CDR3 DNA: TGCGCCAGCAGCTTGGGCAACCAAAAAGACATTCAGTACTTC
CDR3 protein: CASSLGNQKDIQYF
J gene: TRBJ2-4
clone size: many
D gene: -
V gene: TRBV5-1
CDR3 length: 14

CDR3 DNA: TGTGCCAGCAGTTCACTTAGCGGAACTTCCACAGATACGCAGTATTTT
CDR3 protein: CASSSLSGTSTDTQYF
J gene: TRBJ2-3
clone size: many
D gene: -
V gene: TRBV6-5
CDR3 length: 16

CDR3 DNA: TGTGCCAGCAGCCCGGGATATGTTGCTGAAGCTTTCTTT
CDR3 protein: CASSPGYVAEAFF
J gene: TRBJ1-1
clone size: -
D gene: -
V gene: TRBV6-5
CDR3 length: 13

CDR3 DNA: TGCAGTGCTAGTAACTGGGGGGCCTACACTGAAGCTTTCTTT
CDR3 protein: CSASNWGAYTEAFF
J gene: TRBJ1-1
clone size: -
D gene: -
V gene: TRBV20-1
CDR3 length: 14

CDR3 DNA: TGCAGCGCTGGAAGTTTGGGGGGGGGCCAGCCCCAGCATTTT
CDR3 protein: CSAGSLGGGQPQHF
J gene: TRBJ1-5
clone size: -
D gene: -
V gene: TRBV29-1
CDR3 length: 14

CDR3 DNA: TGCAGTGTAACGGGGTCTAGCACAGATACGCAGTATTTT
CDR3 protein: CSVTGSSTDTQYF
J gene: TRBJ2-3
clone size: many
D gene: -
V gene: TRBV20-1
CDR3 length: 13

CDR3 DNA: TGTGCCAGCAGCGAGGGACTAGCGAGCTACAATGAGCAGTTCTTC
CDR3 protein: CASSEGLASYNEQFF
J gene: TRBJ2-1
clone size: -
D gene: TRBD2
V gene: TRBV2
CDR3 length: 15

CDR3 DNA: TGTGCCAGCAGTACGGCGAATGGCTACACCTTC
CDR3 protein: CASSTANGYTF
J gene: TRBJ1-2
clone size: -
D gene: -
V gene: TRBV28
CDR3 length: 11